These T cell receptor beta chains were read from a single sample in a study of a mutant IDH1 vaccine in newly diagnosed glioma. Their antigens remain unidentified. Measured with immunoSEQ multiplex PCR; TCRdb has only the in-frame clones, and not every one. This sample yields about 64,000 clones, of which 74% are seen a single time; 4.7% belongs to the top ten. The sample in question was PBMCs, obtained from a glioma patient whose treatment included an IDH1 peptide vaccine. Every receptor here comes from a middle-aged man with glioma. CDR3s leave out the opening cysteine and the closing phenylalanine or tryptophan. Expanded clones get a size class; other rows say once, few or many, or leave the size out.

V gene	clone size	J gene	CDR3 protein
TRBV5-4	-	TRBJ1-1	ASSLSPENTEAF
TRBV27	medium-sized	TRBJ2-2	ASSFGNTGELF
TRBV6-6	few	TRBJ1-1	ASTPGGGQYTEAF
TRBV18	-	TRBJ1-5	ASSPWDSLNQPQH
TRBV9	few	TRBJ2-1	ASSDPGTSYNEQF
TRBV2	few	TRBJ1-5	ASSPSGGGNQPQH
TRBV29-1	once	TRBJ2-3	SAGPGGGGTDTQY
TRBV9	-	TRBJ2-1	ASSPSGLVYNEQF
TRBV5-6	-	TRBJ2-7	ASSIRPGAVNYEQY
TRBV7-2	-	TRBJ1-5	ASSSQGNQPQH
TRBV7-2	-	TRBJ1-1	ASSFDREANTEAF
TRBV4-1	-	TRBJ2-1	ASSQGIEYGEQF
TRBV14	once	TRBJ1-2	ASSQEVGAGGYT
TRBV4-2	-	TRBJ1-5	ASSGQGFDSNQPQH
TRBV30	-	TRBJ2-3	AWRKRGGTDTQY
TRBV5-1	-	TRBJ1-6	ASSLAPGQGPSPLH
TRBV11-2	few	TRBJ1-5	ASSLDAGGSQPQH
TRBV2	medium-sized	TRBJ2-2	ASSLQGLKNTGELF
TRBV7-9	-	TRBJ1-2	ASSLGTSDGYT
TRBV30	-	TRBJ1-1	AWSQVGNTEAF
TRBV2	-	TRBJ1-1	ASIEGGSGTEAF
TRBV5-6	-	TRBJ2-7	ASSFRVYEQY